These T cell receptor beta chains were read from a single sample in a study of monozygotic twins with inflammatory bowel disease. TCRdb reprocessed the 5' RACE reads and keeps a single row for each CDR3 protein, giving no DNA. This listing includes approximately 100,000 distinct CDR3 sequences. Material: blood. The receptors were sampled from a human donor with ulcerative colitis or Crohn's disease, or a healthy co-twin of an affected twin (not recorded which). Both conserved end residues are part of each CDR3. Each record gives: V gene, J gene, CDR3 protein.

v_gene: TRBV7-2
j_gene: TRBJ2-7
CDR3aa: CASSLETEQYF

v_gene: TRBV7-8
j_gene: TRBJ1-1
CDR3aa: CASSLEQIYTEAFF

v_gene: TRBV20-1
j_gene: TRBJ2-1
CDR3aa: CSARDLRGWNEQFF

v_gene: TRBV19
j_gene: TRBJ2-2
CDR3aa: CASSTRGAPNTGELFF

v_gene: TRBV20-1
j_gene: TRBJ2-7
CDR3aa: CSARDDGGVAYEQYF

v_gene: TRBV5-4
j_gene: TRBJ2-6
CDR3aa: CASRFRQSGANVLTF

v_gene: TRBV12-3/TRBV12-4
j_gene: TRBJ1-6
CDR3aa: CASSKDRGLSPLHF

v_gene: TRBV28
j_gene: TRBJ2-7
CDR3aa: CASSWTFGTSSYEQYF

v_gene: TRBV12-3/TRBV12-4
j_gene: TRBJ1-5
CDR3aa: CASSQARQPQHF

v_gene: TRBV12-3/TRBV12-4
j_gene: TRBJ2-7
CDR3aa: CASSLLTYEQYF

v_gene: TRBV29-1
j_gene: TRBJ2-1
CDR3aa: CSVEGQGAGSDNEQFF

v_gene: TRBV30
j_gene: TRBJ2-5
CDR3aa: CAWSPTSGGGETQYF

v_gene: TRBV7-2
j_gene: TRBJ2-5
CDR3aa: CASSFDRGIQETQYF

v_gene: TRBV5-1
j_gene: TRBJ2-7
CDR3aa: CASSLGHPYEQYF

v_gene: TRBV5-6
j_gene: TRBJ1-5
CDR3aa: CASSLALGRGGPQHF

v_gene: TRBV20-1
j_gene: TRBJ1-1
CDR3aa: CSARVVRAGLNTEAFF

v_gene: TRBV5-1
j_gene: TRBJ2-1
CDR3aa: CASSLATGVAYNEQFF

v_gene: TRBV11-1
j_gene: TRBJ2-3
CDR3aa: CASSLWTGPDTQYF

v_gene: TRBV25-1
j_gene: TRBJ1-4
CDR3aa: CASSVSGTADEKLFF

v_gene: TRBV4-2
j_gene: TRBJ1-5
CDR3aa: CASSLTNRGRSNQPQHF

v_gene: TRBV20-1
j_gene: TRBJ2-2
CDR3aa: CSAALLAVAGTGELFF

v_gene: TRBV4-1
j_gene: TRBJ2-7
CDR3aa: CASSQGGQGLSYEQYF

v_gene: TRBV5-6
j_gene: TRBJ2-1
CDR3aa: CASSSTRFQFF

v_gene: TRBV9
j_gene: TRBJ2-7
CDR3aa: CASSAGLAGGGYEQYF

v_gene: TRBV7-3
j_gene: TRBJ1-1
CDR3aa: CASSQGDRQNTEAFF

v_gene: TRBV5-6
j_gene: TRBJ2-1
CDR3aa: CASIPGGGVYNEQFF

v_gene: TRBV18
j_gene: TRBJ2-7
CDR3aa: CASSPQKWDLPKQYF

v_gene: TRBV14
j_gene: TRBJ2-3
CDR3aa: CASSYGWTNTQYF

v_gene: TRBV12-3/TRBV12-4
j_gene: TRBJ1-1
CDR3aa: CASSFREEDEAFF

v_gene: TRBV12-3/TRBV12-4
j_gene: TRBJ1-5
CDR3aa: CASSLARRGGNQPQHF

v_gene: TRBV9
j_gene: TRBJ2-3
CDR3aa: CASSGDGHSTDTQYF

v_gene: TRBV3-1
j_gene: TRBJ1-1
CDR3aa: CASSQVGSNTEAFF

v_gene: TRBV4-3
j_gene: TRBJ2-2
CDR3aa: CASSRGQGNTGELFF

v_gene: TRBV24-1
j_gene: TRBJ2-1
CDR3aa: CATSDLRERGGREQFF

v_gene: TRBV20-1
j_gene: TRBJ2-7
CDR3aa: CSARTDGTPFYEQYF

v_gene: TRBV5-1
j_gene: TRBJ2-7
CDR3aa: CASSSQDRAYEQYF

v_gene: TRBV7-2
j_gene: TRBJ1-3
CDR3aa: CASRIDRTAGNTIYF

v_gene: TRBV5-4
j_gene: TRBJ2-1
CDR3aa: CASSSGREQFF

v_gene: TRBV4-1
j_gene: TRBJ2-7
CDR3aa: CASSQGFGTGSYEQYF

v_gene: TRBV24-1
j_gene: TRBJ2-5
CDR3aa: CATSASRGPSQETQYF

v_gene: TRBV5-5
j_gene: TRBJ1-4
CDR3aa: CASSWGPGIGNEKLFF

v_gene: TRBV3-1
j_gene: TRBJ2-5
CDR3aa: CASSQDIWTSGGETQYF

v_gene: TRBV11-2
j_gene: TRBJ1-4
CDR3aa: CASRSFATNEKLFF

v_gene: TRBV28
j_gene: TRBJ1-1
CDR3aa: CASSWSGSNTEAFF